A selection of T cell receptor beta chains follows, all from one sample in a study of PD-1 blockade in classical Hodgkin lymphoma. Profiling relied on immunoSEQ multiplex PCR, and the TCRdb table lists in-frame clones only, not all of them. The sample has 45,000 or so clones; roughly 73% are singletons. The input for sequencing was peripheral blood mononuclear cells (PBMCs), taken before the fourth cycle of nivolumab. These receptors all stem from a human donor with classical Hodgkin lymphoma. CDR3s include the opening cysteine and the closing phenylalanine or tryptophan. The order of the fields is D gene, V gene, J gene, clone size, CDR3 protein, CDR3 DNA. A D gene is named only where the DNA matches it firmly. Size is stated for part of the rows, as once, few or many counts, or as a class when the clone is expanded.

TRBD1	TRBV19	TRBJ2-6	.	CASSRFLDRGAGANVLTF	TGTGCCAGTAGTAGGTTCTTGGACAGGGGGGCCGGGGCCAACGTCCTGACTTTC
.	TRBV4-2	TRBJ1-5	.	CASSQDRGNQPQHF	TGTGCCAGCAGCCAAGATCGGGGCAATCAGCCCCAGCATTTT
.	TRBV7-9	TRBJ1-3	.	CASSLQESNTIYF	TGTGCCAGCAGCCTCCAGGAGTCAAACACCATATATTTT
TRBD1	TRBV7-2	TRBJ1-3	once	CASSLGGGTAKSGNTIYF	TGTGCCAGCAGCTTAGGGGGTGGGACAGCAAAGTCGGGAAACACCATATATTTT
.	TRBV10-3	TRBJ1-6	.	CAISEQYNSPLHF	TGTGCCATCAGTGAGCAGTATAATTCACCCCTCCACTTT
.	TRBV6-5	TRBJ2-7	.	CASSYRQSYEQYF	TGTGCCAGCAGTTACCGGCAATCCTACGAGCAGTACTTC
TRBD1	TRBV7-2	TRBJ1-2	.	CASSLADRVGRYTF	TGTGCCAGCAGCTTAGCCGACAGGGTCGGACGCTACACCTTC
TRBD1	TRBV7-9	TRBJ2-7	.	CASRSGTDEQYF	TGTGCCAGCAGGTCCGGGACAGACGAGCAGTACTTC
.	TRBV7-3	TRBJ1-5	.	CASSLTQDQPQHF	TGTGCCAGCAGCTTGACACAAGATCAGCCCCAGCATTTT
.	TRBV27	TRBJ2-7	once	CASSLSRQLYTYEQYF	TGTGCCAGCAGTTTATCCCGACAGCTTTACACCTACGAGCAGTACTTC
.	TRBV5-4	TRBJ1-1	.	CASSLRYRDSTEAFF	TGTGCCAGCAGCCTACGTTACAGGGACTCAACTGAAGCTTTCTTT
TRBD2	TRBV7-2	TRBJ2-5	.	CASSHPGLALTGTQYF	TGTGCCAGCAGCCATCCGGGACTAGCCTTAACGGGGACCCAGTACTTC
.	TRBV7-8	TRBJ2-1	.	CASSLTEDNEQFF	TGTGCCAGCAGCTTAACAGAGGACAATGAGCAGTTCTTC
.	TRBV5-1	TRBJ1-3	.	CASSFGGENTIYF	TGCGCCAGCAGCTTTGGGGGGGAAAACACCATATATTTT
TRBD1	TRBV10-3	TRBJ1-2	.	CAISDTGQGDGYTF	TGTGCCATCAGTGACACGGGACAGGGCGACGGCTACACCTTC
.	TRBV7-9	TRBJ1-2	.	CASSPVGQIGYTF	TGTGCCAGCAGCCCCGTCGGACAAATTGGCTACACCTTC